Listed here are 29 T cell receptor beta chains from one sample, sequenced in a study of neoadjuvant anti-PD-1 for oral cavity cancer. Some clones are missing from TCRdb's copy, which holds only in-frame ones; the method was immunoSEQ multiplex PCR. The table shows about 7,000 clones, with around 48% occurring only once. The sequencing used tumor tissue, collected before nivolumab (anti-PD-1) treatment. These receptors were taken from a person aged 40 to 85 with oral cavity squamous cell carcinoma.

This chain links TRBV28 with TRBJ1-2, with TRBD1 identical over 7 bases. Germline trimming cut 8 bases from V and 5 bases from J; bases unmatched to any gene: 8. Germline V gene sequence: CDR1 MDHEN, CDR2 SYDVKM. CDR3 length: 13 amino acids. The CDR3 bases are TGTGCCAGCCGGACAGGAGGAGAATATGGCTACACCTTC. Its protein is CASRTGGEYGYTF.

The V and J genes are TRBV29-1 and TRBJ2-1; unclear D gene. Per germline, CDR1 SQVTM and CDR2 ANQGSEA. V lost 7 bases and J lost 3, with 4 bases in between. This CDR3 comprises 10 residues. CDR3 in amino acids: CSAHYNEQFF. CDR3 coding DNA: TGCAGCGCCCACTACAATGAGCAGTTCTTC.

This clone was observed once. V is TRBV19 and J is TRBJ2-3, with TRBD2 matching 10 bases. This CDR3 is built from 14 residues. From germline, CDR1 is LNHDA and CDR2 SQIVND (reference sequence). Trimming removed 5 bases from V and 4 bases from J; junction bases left unmatched: 3. CDR3 bases: TGTGCCAGTAGTTCAGCGGGAGGGGCAGATACGCAGTATTTT. It yields the protein CASSSAGGADTQYF.

In its sample, this clone was seen a few times. V is TRBV28 and J is TRBJ2-5, with D tentatively TRBD2 (5 bases). The CDR3 extends over 15 amino acids. Germline CDR1 and CDR2: MDHEN and SYDVKM. The V gene lost 5 bases and the J gene lost 2 bases, with 15 bases spanning the gap. The CDR3 bases are TGTGCCAGCAGTCCCCACCCGGGGTTACAAGAGACCCAGTACTTC. Translated: CASSPHPGLQETQYF.

This clone was observed a few times. The V gene is TRBV5-1, the J gene TRBJ2-5; D possibly corresponds to TRBD1 (6 bases). The CDR3 has 15 amino acids. Germline CDR1 SGHRS, CDR2 YFSETQ. Trimming took off 4 bases at V and 2 bases at J, with 15 bases between the two ends. DNA for the CDR3: TGCGCCAGCAGCCTGGGACACCCTATGCAAGAGACCCAGTACTTC. It encodes CASSLGHPMQETQYF.

This rearrangement joins TRBV15 to TRBJ1-5; possible D gene TRBD1, 6 bases. Germline V gene sequence: CDR1 LNHNV, CDR2 YYDKDF (reference sequence). CDR3 length equals 14 residues. V gave up 4 bases and J gave up 3 bases, with 10 bases separating them. This CDR3 reads CATSMGAFNQPQHF. CDR3 bases: TGTGCCACCAGCATGGGGGCTTTCAATCAGCCCCAGCATTTT. Using reference TRBV15 and TRBJ1-5 for the parts outside the CDR3, the full variable domain is DAMVIQNPRYQVTQFGKPVTLSCSQTLNHNVMYWYQQKSSQAPKLLFHYYDKDFNNEADTPDNFQSRRPNTSFCFLDIRSPGLGDTAMYLCATSMGAFNQPQHFGDGTRLSIL.

About this clone itself: One end of the junction varies from germline; a read error may be responsible. This chain links TRBV11-2 with TRBJ2-7; D gene ambiguous. CDR3 size: 14 residues. The germline V gene encodes CDR1 SGHAT and CDR2 FQNNGV. The CDR3 coding sequence is TGTGCCAGCAGCCTAGACCCGCCTTCCTACGAGCAGTACTTC. It yields the protein CASSLDPPSYEQYF.

The chain carries TRBV5-5 and TRBJ2-2, with 7 bases matching TRBD2. Germline assignment: CDR1 SGHKS and CDR2 YYEKEE (reference sequence). J lost 7 bases, V lost 4 bases, and 10 bases had no gene match. The CDR3 consists of 15 residues. The CDR3 region is CASSPGLDLDGELFF. The CDR3, as DNA: TGTGCCAGCAGCCCTGGACTAGACCTGGACGGGGAGCTGTTTTTT.

The rearrangement joins TRBV2 to TRBJ2-3; D tentatively fits TRBD1 or TRBD2 (5 bases each). The CDR3 has 14 residues. Germline-derived CDR1 and CDR2 are SNHLY and FYNNEI. The V end was cut by 5 bases, the J end by 0 bases, with 9 bases between. CDR3 coding DNA: TGTGCCAGCAGTTGGGGGAGCAGCACAGATACGCAGTATTTT. This codes for CASSWGSSTDTQYF.

By sample fraction, this clone is medium-sized (0.01 to 0.1%). The rearrangement links TRBV19 to TRBJ2-7, with 9 bases fitting TRBD1. Germline lookup yields CDR1 LNHDA and CDR2 SQIVND (reference sequence). The J segment lost 1 base and the V segment lost 6 bases, leaving 4 bases of the junction unmatched. The CDR3 runs to 14 residues. CDR3 sequence (DNA): TGTGCCAGTAGGCAAGGACAGGGGTCCTACGAGCAGTACTTC. It is translated as CASRQGQGSYEQYF.

J is TRBJ2-2 and V is TRBV5-1; 10 bases agree with TRBD2. The CDR3 runs 15 residues. Germline V lookup: CDR1 SGHRS, CDR2 YFSETQ. Trimming removed 3 bases from V and 7 bases from J; junction bases left unmatched: 6. CDR3 bases: TGCGCCAGCAGCTCCCTAGCGGGAGTAGGCGGGGAGCTGTTTTTT. Encoded protein: CASSSLAGVGGELFF.

This clone has only a few counts. The J gene is TRBJ1-2, the V gene TRBV5-1; D unresolved. Deletions cut 2 bases from V and 3 bases from J, with 8 bases between. Per germline, CDR1 SGHRS and CDR2 YFSETQ. This CDR3 spans 13 amino acids. CDR3 loop: CASSLGSDYGYTF. Here the CDR3 DNA reads TGCGCCAGCAGCTTAGGCTCGGACTATGGCTACACCTTC.

The gene calls are TRBV6-6 and TRBJ1-5; TRBD1 matches 8 bases. The CDR3 sequence is 14 residues long. The V segment lost 5 bases and the J segment 5 bases; nucleotides outside the gene matches: 5. Germline loops: CDR1 MNHNY, CDR2 SVGAGI (reference sequence). The CDR3 region is CASSKQGGHQPQHF. For the CDR3, the DNA is TGTGCCAGCAGTAAACAGGGGGGCCATCAGCCCCAGCATTTT.

The sample holds a few counts of this clone. J is TRBJ2-1 and V is TRBV7-9; perhaps TRBD1 as D (5 bases). CDR1 SEHNR and CDR2 FQNEAQ come from the germline V gene (reference sequence). There are 13 residues in the CDR3. With 5 bases removed from V and 7 bases from J, the gap between germline ends came to 12 bases. The CDR3 DNA follows: TGTGCCAGCAGCCAAAAGGCAGGGAATGAGCAGTTCTTC. Translated: CASSQKAGNEQFF.

There are a few counts of this clone. The chain joins TRBV27 to TRBJ2-3; TRBD1 matches at 9 bases. The CDR3 is 16 amino acids. CDR1 and CDR2 from the germline V gene are MNHEY and SMNVEV (reference sequence). V was pared by 6 bases and J by 2 bases, with 9 bases of the junction left unmatched. This CDR3 is CASSINRGPDTDTQYF. The DNA of the CDR3 is TGTGCCAGCAGCATCAACAGGGGGCCGGACACAGATACGCAGTATTTT.

This clone was detected only a few times. The V and J genes are TRBV2 and TRBJ2-7, with D unresolved. The length of the CDR3 is 13 residues. Trimming removed 6 bases at V and 2 bases at J, with 11 bases between. Germline CDR1 is SNHLY and CDR2 is FYNNEI. In nucleotides, the CDR3 is TGTGCCAGCAGAGGAACGGTGACCTACGAGCAGTACTTC. Amino acids: CASRGTVTYEQYF.

The gene calls are TRBV28 and TRBJ1-3, with a weak D call TRBD1 (6 bases). The germline CDR1 and CDR2 sequences are MDHEN and SYDVKM. This CDR3 spans 13 amino acids. The V end was cut by 7 bases, the J end by 2 bases, with 9 bases between. CDR3: CASIEGAGNTIYF. The CDR3 coding sequence is TGTGCCAGCATAGAGGGGGCTGGAAACACCATATATTTT.

V usage is TRBV19 and J usage is TRBJ2-7; 10 bases are a match to TRBD2. Germline V gives CDR1 LNHDA, CDR2 SQIVND (reference sequence). V gave up 5 bases and J gave up 2 bases; unmatched junction bases: 6. This CDR3 spans 15 amino acids. The CDR3 bases are TGTGCCAGTAGTGTAGCGGGAGGTCAGGCCTACGAGCAGTACTTC. Protein product: CASSVAGGQAYEQYF.

The rearrangement joins TRBV4-2 to TRBJ2-7; perhaps TRBD2 as D (6 bases). This CDR3 is 13 amino acids long. Germline V gene sequence: CDR1 LGHNA, CDR2 YNFKEQ. V lost 6 bases, J lost 3 bases, and 12 bases lay in between. The CDR3 DNA follows: TGTGCCAGCAGAGGGACTTCTAGCTACGAGCAGTACTTC. Its translation is CASRGTSSYEQYF.

This clone was found a few times. Other DNA sequences in this specimen translate into the identical CDR3. The chain recombines TRBV9 with TRBJ2-3; 8 bases are shared with TRBD2. Trimming took 0 bases from V and 6 from J; bases not matched to a gene: 3. This CDR3 has 14 residues. The germline CDR1 and CDR2 sequences are SGDLS and YYNGEE. CDR3 loop: CASSVDGGRDTQYF. CDR3 in DNA: TGTGCCAGCAGCGTAGACGGCGGGAGGGATACGCAGTATTTT.

A remark on this clone: One end of the junction fails to match germline, which may point to a read error. This same CDR3 is encoded by further DNA sequences in the sample. The V and J genes are TRBV11-2 and TRBJ2-7, with a tentative D call TRBD2 (5 bases). The germline V gene encodes CDR1 SGHAT and CDR2 FQNNGV. The CDR3 has 13 amino acids. CDR3 in DNA: TGTGCTAGCAGGCCCGCGGGTCCTACGGGGCAGTACTTC. It codes for CASRPAGPTGQYF.

This rearrangement joins TRBV15 to TRBJ1-4; 7 nucleotides line up with TRBD1. The CDR3 has 13 residues. V trimming: 6 bases; J trimming: 5 bases; junction bases outside the gene matches: 3. Germline loops: CDR1 LNHNV, CDR2 YYDKDF (reference sequence). Written as DNA, the CDR3 is TGTGCCACCAGGATGACAGGGAATGAAAAACTGTTTTTT. Amino acids: CATRMTGNEKLFF. Full variable domain (remainder filled in from reference TRBV15 and TRBJ1-4): DAMVIQNPRYQVTQFGKPVTLSCSQTLNHNVMYWYQQKSSQAPKLLFHYYDKDFNNEADTPDNFQSRRPNTSFCFLDIRSPGLGDTAMYLCATRMTGNEKLFFGSGTQLSVL.

The genes are TRBV4-2 and TRBJ2-6, with D possibly TRBD1 on 5 matching bases. This CDR3 comprises 17 residues. The V and J ends lost 1 base and 2 bases respectively, with 12 bases between them. The germline gives CDR1 LGHNA, CDR2 YNFKEQ. This chain's CDR3 is CASSQAQGGAGANVLTF. CDR3 sequence (DNA): TGTGCCAGCAGCCAAGCGCAGGGCGGAGCTGGGGCCAACGTCCTGACTTTC.

The CDR3, as DNA: TGTGCCAGCAGCTTAGGCCCCGGAAGTGGCTACGAGCAGTACTTC. Protein: CASSLGPGSGYEQYF. The rearrangement joins TRBV11-3 to TRBJ2-7; D is unresolved. The germline V gene has CDR1 SGHNT and CDR2 YENEEA. V was cut by 1 base and J by 3 bases, with 13 bases left in between. The CDR3 consists of 15 residues.

The chain recombines TRBV11-3 with TRBJ1-2, with D possibly matching TRBD1 (6 bases). Per the germline V gene, CDR1 is SGHNT and CDR2 is YENEEA. Trimming pared 3 bases from V and 8 bases from J, leaving 22 bases between. The CDR3 has 16 amino acids. CDR3 in amino acids: CASSLIIQGSGGGYTF. As DNA, the CDR3 is TGTGCCAGCAGCTTGATCATCCAGGGGTCGGGTGGCGGCTACACCTTC.

In its sample, this clone was seen a few times. The chain couples TRBV7-9 to TRBJ1-3, with D hard to call. This CDR3 is 11 amino acids long. From germline, CDR1 is SEHNR and CDR2 FQNEAQ (reference sequence). The germline V and J ends were trimmed by 5 bases and 6 bases, with 5 bases remaining between them. This CDR3 is CASSDLNTIYF. CDR3 in DNA: TGTGCCAGCAGCGACTTAAACACCATATATTTT.

The J gene is TRBJ2-7, the V gene TRBV5-1; no clear D. There are 12 residues in the CDR3. The V gene lost 1 base and the J gene lost 4 bases, with 6 bases spanning the gap. Germline values: CDR1 SGHRS, CDR2 YFSETQ. DNA of the CDR3: TGCGCCAGCAGCTTGACCGCATACGAGCAGTACTTC. It encodes CASSLTAYEQYF.

The V call is TRBV5-1, the J call TRBJ2-5, with TRBD1 matching over 8 bases. Germline lookup yields CDR1 SGHRS and CDR2 YFSETQ. The trim removed 0 bases at V and 1 base at J, leaving 2 bases unmatched. The CDR3 runs 15 residues. The CDR3 coding sequence is TGCGCCAGCAGCTTGGTACAGGGGGGCCAAGAGACCCAGTACTTC. Residues: CASSLVQGGQETQYF.

V usage is TRBV11-3 and J usage is TRBJ2-2; D is uncertain. This CDR3 region has 14 residues. V was pared by 0 bases and J by 3 bases, with 5 bases between. Germline values: CDR1 SGHNT, CDR2 YENEEA. The CDR3 is CASSLDPHTGELFF. For the CDR3, the DNA is TGTGCCAGCAGCTTAGATCCCCACACCGGGGAGCTGTTTTTT.